These 8 T cell receptor beta chains came from one sample sequenced in a study of cytomegalovirus exposure and HLA in healthy donors. Primers for the PCR totalled 60 Vbeta and 13 Jbeta. Here immunoSEQ multiplex PCR was the method, and the copy in TCRdb shows in-frame clones only, minus some. Listed are about 130,000 clones; approximately 1.7% falls within the top ten. The sample consisted of PBMCs. These receptors all stem from a woman aged 40 to 50 in good health and CMV-seropositive.

The chain recombines TRBV7-8 with TRBJ2-5; D unclear. V gave up 2 bases and J gave up 5 bases, with 15 bases separating them. CDR1 and CDR2 (germline): SGHVS, FQNEAQ. This CDR3 spans 15 amino acids. The CDR3: CASSLRQTARETQYF. The CDR3 DNA reads TGTGCCAGCAGCTTACGTCAGACCGCTAGGGAGACCCAGTACTTC.

V is TRBV7-2 and J is TRBJ2-5; 8 bases align to TRBD2. The junction had 10 bases not matched to a gene; V was cut back by 2 bases and J by 11 bases. CDR1 is SGHTA and CDR2 is FQGNSA in the germline V gene. This CDR3 is built from 14 residues. CDR3 sequence: CASSLSGRFGEQYF. CDR3 sequence (DNA): TGTGCCAGCAGCTTAAGCGGGAGATTTGGGGAGCAGTACTTC.

V and J are TRBV10-3 and TRBJ1-6; 8 bases line up with TRBD1. Unmatched junction bases numbered 7, after V lost 6 bases and J lost 9 bases. The CDR3 runs to 14 residues. Per the germline V gene, CDR1 is ENHRY and CDR2 is SYGVKD. CDR3 nucleotide sequence: TGTGCCATCAGAATGGACAGGGTTAGTTCACCCCTCCACTTT. Translation gives CAIRMDRVSSPLHF.

CDR3 sequence: CASGTFLGELFF. DNA for the CDR3: TGTGCCAGCGGGACTTTCCTCGGGGAGCTGTTTTTT. The chain combines TRBV19 with TRBJ2-2; weak D call: TRBD2 (6 bases). CDR3 length equals 12 residues. Germline-derived CDR1 and CDR2 are LNHDA and SQIVND (reference sequence). V lost 9 bases to trimming and J lost 7 bases, with 12 bases between them.

The chain links TRBV30 to TRBJ2-7; 13 nucleotides agree with TRBD2. This CDR3 is 20 amino acids long. Germline assignment: CDR1 GTSNPN and CDR2 SVGIG (reference sequence). Trimming at V came to 3 bases and at J to 3 bases, leaving 20 bases not matched to a gene. The CDR3, as DNA: TGTGCCTGGAGGGGGGACATCCGAACCGGGACTAGCGGGAAGATCTACGAGCAGTACTTC. It codes for CAWRGDIRTGTSGKIYEQYF. Looking up the rest from reference TRBV30 and TRBJ2-7 gives the full variable domain: SQTIHQWPATLVQPVGSPLSLECTVEGTSNPNLYWYRQAAGRGLQLLFYSVGIGQISSEVPQNLSASRPQDRQFILSSKKLLLSDSGFYLCAWRGDIRTGTSGKIYEQYFGPGTRLTVT.

As DNA, the CDR3 is TGTGCCAGCAGTCTCAGGACAGCGGATACGCAGTATTTT. Amino acid sequence: CASSLRTADTQYF. The chain has TRBV27 and TRBJ2-3, with a possible D match to TRBD1 (6 bases). The CDR3 contains 13 residues. Trimming cost V 5 bases and J 6 bases, with 12 bases left between them. Germline V gene data show CDR1 as MNHEY and CDR2 as SMNVEV (reference sequence).

The V call is TRBV7-3, the J call TRBJ2-3; D is uncertain. The CDR3 loop spans 14 amino acids. Germline values: CDR1 SGHTA, CDR2 FQGTGA. Between the trimmed V and J ends, which lost 0 bases and 0 bases, there was a span of 4 bases. In nucleotides, the CDR3 is TGTGCCAGCAGCTTAACGAGGAGCACAGATACGCAGTATTTT. Its translation is CASSLTRSTDTQYF.

The V gene is TRBV5-1, the J gene TRBJ2-5; TRBD1 is a possible D gene (5 bases). This CDR3 contains 16 residues. V shed 0 bases and J shed 5 bases, with 17 bases lying between them. Germline V gene lookup returns CDR1 SGHRS and CDR2 YFSETQ. This chain's CDR3 is CASSLGRASGGETQYF. CDR3 in DNA: TGCGCCAGCAGCTTGGGCAGGGCCAGTGGTGGGGAGACCCAGTACTTC.